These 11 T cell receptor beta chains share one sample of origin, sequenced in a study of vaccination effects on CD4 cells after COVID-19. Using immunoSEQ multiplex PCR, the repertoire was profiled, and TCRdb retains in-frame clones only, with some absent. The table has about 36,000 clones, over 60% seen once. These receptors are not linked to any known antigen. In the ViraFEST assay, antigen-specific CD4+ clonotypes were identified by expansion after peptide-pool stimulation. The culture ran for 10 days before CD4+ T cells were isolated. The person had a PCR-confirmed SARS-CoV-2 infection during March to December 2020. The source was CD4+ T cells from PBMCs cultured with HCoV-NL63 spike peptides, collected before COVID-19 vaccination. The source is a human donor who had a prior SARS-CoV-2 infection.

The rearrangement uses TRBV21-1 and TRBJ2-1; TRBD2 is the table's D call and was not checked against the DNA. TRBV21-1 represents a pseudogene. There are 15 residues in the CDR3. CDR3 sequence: CASSKEADSYNEQFF. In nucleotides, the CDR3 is TGTGCCAGCAGCAAAGAGGCGGACTCCTACAATGAGCAGTTCTTC.

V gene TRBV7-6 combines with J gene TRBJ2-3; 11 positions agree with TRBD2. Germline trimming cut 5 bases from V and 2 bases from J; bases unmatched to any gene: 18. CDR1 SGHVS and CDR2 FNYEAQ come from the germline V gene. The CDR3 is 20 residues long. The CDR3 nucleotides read TGTGCCAGCAGCCCGTTAGGGAGAGGGCTAGCGGGAGGACTCACAGATACGCAGTATTTT. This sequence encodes CASSPLGRGLAGGLTDTQYF.

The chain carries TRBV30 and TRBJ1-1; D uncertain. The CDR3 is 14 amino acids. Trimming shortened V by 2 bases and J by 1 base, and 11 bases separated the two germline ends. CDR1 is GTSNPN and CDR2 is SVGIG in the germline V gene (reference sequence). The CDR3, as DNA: TGTGCCTGGAGTTCAACGGACGGGAACACTGAAGCTTTCTTT. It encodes CAWSSTDGNTEAFF. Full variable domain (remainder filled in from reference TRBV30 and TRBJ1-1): SQTIHQWPATLVQPVGSPLSLECTVEGTSNPNLYWYRQAAGRGLQLLFYSVGIGQISSEVPQNLSASRPQDRQFILSSKKLLLSDSGFYLCAWSSTDGNTEAFFGQGTRLTVV.

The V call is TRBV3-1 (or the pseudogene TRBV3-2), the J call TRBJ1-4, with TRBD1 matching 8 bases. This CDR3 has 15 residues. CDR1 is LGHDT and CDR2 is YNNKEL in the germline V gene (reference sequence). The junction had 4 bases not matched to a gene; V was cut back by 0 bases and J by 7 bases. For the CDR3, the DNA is TGTGCCAGCAGCCAAGAACAGGGGGTAAGTGAAAAACTGTTTTTT. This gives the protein CASSQEQGVSEKLFF.

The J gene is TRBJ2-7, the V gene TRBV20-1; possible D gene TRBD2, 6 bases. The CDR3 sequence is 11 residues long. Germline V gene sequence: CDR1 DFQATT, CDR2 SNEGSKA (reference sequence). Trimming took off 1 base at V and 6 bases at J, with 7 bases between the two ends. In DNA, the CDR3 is TGCAGTGCTAGAGGGAGGGGCGAGCAGTACTTC. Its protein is CSARGRGEQYF.

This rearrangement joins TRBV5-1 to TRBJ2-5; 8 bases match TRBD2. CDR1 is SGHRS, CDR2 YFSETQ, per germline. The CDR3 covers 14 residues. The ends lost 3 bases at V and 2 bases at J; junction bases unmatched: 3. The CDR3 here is CASSSLAGQETQYF. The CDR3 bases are TGCGCCAGCAGCTCCTTAGCGGGGCAAGAGACCCAGTACTTC.

CDR3 amino acids: CATSRAHREETQYF. CDR3 coding DNA: TGTGCCACCAGCAGAGCGCACAGAGAAGAGACCCAGTACTTC. The chain links TRBV15 to TRBJ2-5; D not certain. Germline V gives CDR1 LNHNV, CDR2 YYDKDF (reference sequence). This CDR3 contains 14 residues. Trimming cost V 1 base and J 3 bases, with 9 bases left between them.

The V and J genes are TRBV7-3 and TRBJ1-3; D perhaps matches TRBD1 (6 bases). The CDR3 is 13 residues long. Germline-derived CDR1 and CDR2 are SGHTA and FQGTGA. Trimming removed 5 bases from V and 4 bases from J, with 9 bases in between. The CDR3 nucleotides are TGTGCCAGCAGCATCGGGACAGGAAACACCATATATTTT. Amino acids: CASSIGTGNTIYF.

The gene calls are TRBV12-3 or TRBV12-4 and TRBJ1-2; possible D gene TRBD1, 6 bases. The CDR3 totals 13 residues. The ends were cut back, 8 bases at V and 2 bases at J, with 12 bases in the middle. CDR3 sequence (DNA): TGTGCCAGCCAAGGGGGTAGGAACTATGGCTACACCTTC. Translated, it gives CASQGGRNYGYTF.

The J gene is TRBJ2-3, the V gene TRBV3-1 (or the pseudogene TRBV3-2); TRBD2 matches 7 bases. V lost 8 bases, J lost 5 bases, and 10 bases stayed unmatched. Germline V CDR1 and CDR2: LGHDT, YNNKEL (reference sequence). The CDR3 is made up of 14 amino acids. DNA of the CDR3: TGTGCCAGCGGGTCGAGCGGGGAGGGAGATACGCAGTATTTT. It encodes CASGSSGEGDTQYF.

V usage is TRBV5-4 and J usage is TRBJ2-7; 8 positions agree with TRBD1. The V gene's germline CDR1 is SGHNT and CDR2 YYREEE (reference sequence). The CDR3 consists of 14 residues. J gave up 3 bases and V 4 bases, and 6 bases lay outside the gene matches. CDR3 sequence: CASSEGQANYEQYF. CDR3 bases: TGTGCCAGCAGCGAGGGACAGGCTAACTACGAGCAGTACTTC. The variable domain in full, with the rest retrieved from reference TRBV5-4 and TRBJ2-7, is ETGVTQSPTHLIKTRGQQVTLRCSSQSGHNTVSWYQQALGQGPQFIFQYYREEENGRGNFPPRFSGLQFPNYSSELNVNALELDDSALYLCASSEGQANYEQYFGPGTRLTVT.